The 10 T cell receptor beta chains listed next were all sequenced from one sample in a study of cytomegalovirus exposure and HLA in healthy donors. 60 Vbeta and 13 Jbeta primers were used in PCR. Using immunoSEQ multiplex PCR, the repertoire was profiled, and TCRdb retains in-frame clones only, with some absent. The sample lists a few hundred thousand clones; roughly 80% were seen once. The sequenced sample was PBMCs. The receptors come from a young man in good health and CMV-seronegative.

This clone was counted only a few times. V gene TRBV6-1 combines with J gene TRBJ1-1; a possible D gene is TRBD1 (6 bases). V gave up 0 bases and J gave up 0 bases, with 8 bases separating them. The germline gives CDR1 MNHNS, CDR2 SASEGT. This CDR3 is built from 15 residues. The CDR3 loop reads CASSEAWDMNTEAFF. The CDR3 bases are TGTGCCAGCAGTGAAGCTTGGGACATGAACACTGAAGCTTTCTTT.

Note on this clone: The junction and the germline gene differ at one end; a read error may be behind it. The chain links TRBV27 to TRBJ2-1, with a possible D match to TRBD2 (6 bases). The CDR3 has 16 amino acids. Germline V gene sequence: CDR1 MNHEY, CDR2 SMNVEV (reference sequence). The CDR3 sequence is CASSSPGVHSNNEQFF. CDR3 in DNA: TGTGCCAGCAGTTCCCCGGGAGTCCACTCCAACAATGAGCAGTTCTTC.

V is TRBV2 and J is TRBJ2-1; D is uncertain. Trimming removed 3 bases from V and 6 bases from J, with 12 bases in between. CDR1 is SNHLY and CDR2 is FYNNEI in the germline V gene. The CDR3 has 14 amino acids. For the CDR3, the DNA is TGTGCCAGCAGTGAGGTGACATGGCCCAATGAGCAGTTCTTC. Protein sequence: CASSEVTWPNEQFF. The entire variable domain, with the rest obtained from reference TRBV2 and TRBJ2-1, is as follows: EPEVTQTPSHQVTQMGQEVILRCVPISNHLYFYWYRQILGQKVEFLVSFYNNEISEKSEIFDDQFSVERPDGSNFTLKIRSTKLEDSAMYFCASSEVTWPNEQFFGPGTRLTVL.

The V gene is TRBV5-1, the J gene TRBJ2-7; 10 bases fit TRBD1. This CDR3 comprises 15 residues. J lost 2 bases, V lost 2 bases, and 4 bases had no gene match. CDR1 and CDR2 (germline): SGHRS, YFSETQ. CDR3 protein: CASSLSGTGAYEQYF. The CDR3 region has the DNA TGCGCCAGCAGCTTATCCGGGACAGGGGCCTACGAGCAGTACTTC.

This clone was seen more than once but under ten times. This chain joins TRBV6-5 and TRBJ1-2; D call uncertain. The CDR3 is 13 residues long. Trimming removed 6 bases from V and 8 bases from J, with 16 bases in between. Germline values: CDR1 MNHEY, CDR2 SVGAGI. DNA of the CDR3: TGTGCCAGCAGCAACGATGGTCCCAGAGGCTACACCTTC. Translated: CASSNDGPRGYTF.

CDR3 region: CASSLGPGQSSYNSPLHF. In DNA form, the CDR3 reads TGTGCCAGCAGTTTGGGCCCGGGACAAAGCTCCTATAATTCACCCCTCCACTTT. The chain carries TRBV28 and TRBJ1-6; D may be TRBD1 (6 bases). Germline loops: CDR1 MDHEN, CDR2 SYDVKM. Trimming pared 3 bases from V and 0 bases from J, leaving 15 bases between. The CDR3 is made up of 18 amino acids.

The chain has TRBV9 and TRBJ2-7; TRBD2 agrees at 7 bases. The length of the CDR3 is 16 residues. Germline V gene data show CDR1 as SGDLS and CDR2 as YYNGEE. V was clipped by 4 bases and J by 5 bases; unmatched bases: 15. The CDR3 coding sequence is TGTGCCAGCAGCCCTCGTGGCTGGGGGGGACTGGACGAGCAGTACTTC. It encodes CASSPRGWGGLDEQYF.

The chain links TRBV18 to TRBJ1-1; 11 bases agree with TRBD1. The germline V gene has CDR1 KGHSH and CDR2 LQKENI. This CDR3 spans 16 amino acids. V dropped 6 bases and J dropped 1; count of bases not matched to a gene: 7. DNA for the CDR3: TGTGCCAGCTCCCAAGCCGGGACAGGGGGGAACACTGAAGCTTTCTTT. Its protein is CASSQAGTGGNTEAFF. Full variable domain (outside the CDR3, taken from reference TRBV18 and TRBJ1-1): NAGVMQNPRHLVRRRGQEARLRCSPMKGHSHVYWYRQLPEEGLKFMVYLQKENIIDESGMPKERFSAEFPKEGPSILRIQQVVRGDSAAYFCASSQAGTGGNTEAFFGQGTRLTVV.

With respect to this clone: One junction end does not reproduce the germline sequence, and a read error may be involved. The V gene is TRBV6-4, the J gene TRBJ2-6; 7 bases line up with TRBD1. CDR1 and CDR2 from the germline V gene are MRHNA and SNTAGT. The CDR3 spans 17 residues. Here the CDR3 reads CASSGDIGGSGASVLTF. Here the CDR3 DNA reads TGTGCCAGCAGTGGAGACATAGGGGGCTCTGGGGCCAGCGTCCTGACTTTC.

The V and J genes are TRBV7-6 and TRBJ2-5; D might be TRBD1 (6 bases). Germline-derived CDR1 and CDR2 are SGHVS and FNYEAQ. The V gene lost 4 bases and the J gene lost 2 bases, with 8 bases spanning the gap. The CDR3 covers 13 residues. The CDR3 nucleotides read TGTGCCAGCAGCTCAGGACAGCAAGAGACCCAGTACTTC. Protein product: CASSSGQQETQYF.